Listed here is a single T cell receptor (beta chain). Assay used: immunoSEQ multiplex PCR; TCRdb lists only in-frame clones, some missing. In the table there are about 95,000 clones, 85% of which are singletons. No glioblastoma patient carried an isocitrate dehydrogenase mutation. This record belongs to a study of glioma-infiltrating T cells after dendritic cell vaccination. Looking at the study overall: Three intradermal dendritic cell vaccine injections were given every two weeks.

The receptor was isolated from a human donor with glioblastoma. The specimen comprised blood, sampled before dendritic cell vaccination.

CDR3 sequence reads: CASSVRQGISNQPQHF. In DNA, the CDR3 is TGTGCCAGCAGCGTCAGACAGGGGATAAGCAATCAGCCCCAGCATTTT. The gene calls are TRBV7-2 and TRBJ1-5, with 8 bases identical to TRBD1. Germline V gene sequence: CDR1 SGHTA, CDR2 FQGNSA. The CDR3 has 16 residues. With 5 bases clipped from V and 1 base from J, the junction kept 7 bases outside the gene matches.